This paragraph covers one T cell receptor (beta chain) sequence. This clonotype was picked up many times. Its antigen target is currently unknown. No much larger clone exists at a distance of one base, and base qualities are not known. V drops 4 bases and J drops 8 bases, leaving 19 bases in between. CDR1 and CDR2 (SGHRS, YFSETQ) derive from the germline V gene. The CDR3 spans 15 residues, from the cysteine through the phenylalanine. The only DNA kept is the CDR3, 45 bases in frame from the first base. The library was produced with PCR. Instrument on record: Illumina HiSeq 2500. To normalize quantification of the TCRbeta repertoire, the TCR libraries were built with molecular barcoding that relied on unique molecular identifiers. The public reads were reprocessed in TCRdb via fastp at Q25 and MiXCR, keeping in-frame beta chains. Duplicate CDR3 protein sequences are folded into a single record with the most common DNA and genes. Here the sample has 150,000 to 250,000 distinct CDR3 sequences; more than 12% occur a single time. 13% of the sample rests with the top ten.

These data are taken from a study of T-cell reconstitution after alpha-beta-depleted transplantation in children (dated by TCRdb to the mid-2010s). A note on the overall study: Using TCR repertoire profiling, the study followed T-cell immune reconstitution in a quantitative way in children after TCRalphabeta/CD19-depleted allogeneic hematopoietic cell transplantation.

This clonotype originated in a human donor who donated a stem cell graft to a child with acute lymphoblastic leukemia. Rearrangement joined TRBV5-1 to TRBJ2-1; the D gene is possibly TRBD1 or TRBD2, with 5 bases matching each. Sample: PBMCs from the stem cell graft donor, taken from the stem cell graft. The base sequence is TGCGCCAGCAGCCCGGAGGTAGGGGAAGGGGATGAGCAGTTCTTC. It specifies CASSPEVGEGDEQFF.